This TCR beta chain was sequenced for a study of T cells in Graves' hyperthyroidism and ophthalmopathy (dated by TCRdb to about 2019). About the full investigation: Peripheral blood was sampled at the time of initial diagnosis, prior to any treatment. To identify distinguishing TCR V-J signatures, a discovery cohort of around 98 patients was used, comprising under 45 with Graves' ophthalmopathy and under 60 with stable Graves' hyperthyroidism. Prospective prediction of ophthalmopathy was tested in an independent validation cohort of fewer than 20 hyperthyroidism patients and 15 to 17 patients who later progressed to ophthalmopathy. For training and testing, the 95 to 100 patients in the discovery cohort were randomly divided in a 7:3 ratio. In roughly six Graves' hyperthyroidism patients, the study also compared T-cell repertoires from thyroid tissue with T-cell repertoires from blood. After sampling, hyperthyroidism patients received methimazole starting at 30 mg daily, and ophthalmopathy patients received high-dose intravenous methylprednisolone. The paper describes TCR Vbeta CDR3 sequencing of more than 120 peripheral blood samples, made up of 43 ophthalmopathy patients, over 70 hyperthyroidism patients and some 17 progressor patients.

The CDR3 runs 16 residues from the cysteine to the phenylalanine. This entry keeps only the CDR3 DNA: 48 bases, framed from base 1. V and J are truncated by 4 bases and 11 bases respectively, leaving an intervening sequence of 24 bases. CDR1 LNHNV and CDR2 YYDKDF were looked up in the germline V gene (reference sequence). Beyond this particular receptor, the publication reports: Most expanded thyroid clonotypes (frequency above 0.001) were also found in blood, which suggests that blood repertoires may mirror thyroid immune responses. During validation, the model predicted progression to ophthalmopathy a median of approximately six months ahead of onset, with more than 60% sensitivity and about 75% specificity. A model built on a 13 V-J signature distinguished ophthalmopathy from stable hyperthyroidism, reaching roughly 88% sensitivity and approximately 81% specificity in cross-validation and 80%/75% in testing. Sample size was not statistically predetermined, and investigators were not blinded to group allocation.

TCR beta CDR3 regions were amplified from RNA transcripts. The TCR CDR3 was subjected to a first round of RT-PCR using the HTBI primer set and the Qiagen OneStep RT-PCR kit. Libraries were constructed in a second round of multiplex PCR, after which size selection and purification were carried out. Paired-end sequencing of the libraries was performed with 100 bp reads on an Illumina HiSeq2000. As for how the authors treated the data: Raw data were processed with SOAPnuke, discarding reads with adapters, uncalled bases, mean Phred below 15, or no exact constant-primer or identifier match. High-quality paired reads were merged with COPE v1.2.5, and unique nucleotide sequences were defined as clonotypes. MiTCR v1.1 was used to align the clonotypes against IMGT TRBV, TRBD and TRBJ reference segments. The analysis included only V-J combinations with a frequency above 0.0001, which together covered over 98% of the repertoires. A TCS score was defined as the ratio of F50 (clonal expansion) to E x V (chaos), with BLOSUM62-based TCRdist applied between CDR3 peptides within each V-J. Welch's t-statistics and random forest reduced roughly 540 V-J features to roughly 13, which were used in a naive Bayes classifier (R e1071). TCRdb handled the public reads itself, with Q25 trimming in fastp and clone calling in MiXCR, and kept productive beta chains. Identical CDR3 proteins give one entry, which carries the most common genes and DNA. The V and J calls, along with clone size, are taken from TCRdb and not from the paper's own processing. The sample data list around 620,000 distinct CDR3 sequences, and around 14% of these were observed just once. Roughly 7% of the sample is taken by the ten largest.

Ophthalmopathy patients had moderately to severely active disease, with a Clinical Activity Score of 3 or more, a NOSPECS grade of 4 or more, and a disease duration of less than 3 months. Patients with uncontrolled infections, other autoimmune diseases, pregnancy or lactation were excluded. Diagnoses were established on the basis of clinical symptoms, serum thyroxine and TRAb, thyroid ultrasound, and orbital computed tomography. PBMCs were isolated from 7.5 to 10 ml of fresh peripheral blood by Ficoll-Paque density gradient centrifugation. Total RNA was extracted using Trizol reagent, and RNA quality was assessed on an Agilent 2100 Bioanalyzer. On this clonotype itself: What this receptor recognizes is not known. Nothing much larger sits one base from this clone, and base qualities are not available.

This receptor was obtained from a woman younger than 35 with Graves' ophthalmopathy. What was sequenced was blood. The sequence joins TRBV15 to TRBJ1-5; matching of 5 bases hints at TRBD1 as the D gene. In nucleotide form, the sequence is TGTGCCACCAGCACCACCTCCGGGGGATTGAGTGGGTCCCAGCATTTT. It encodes CATSTTSGGLSGSQHF.